This T cell receptor beta chain was retrieved from a study of blood T cell repertoires in COVID-19. Study background: Acute and convalescent COVID-19 samples came from the United States, Italy and Spain.

In this sample, this clone turned up once. Trimming at V came to 8 bases and at J to 2 bases, leaving 14 bases not matched to a gene. CDR1 and CDR2 from the germline V gene are LNHDA and SQIVND (reference sequence). This CDR3 is built from 16 residues. Original data processing: Reference gene primer amplification in the assay estimated nucleated cell counts. Assay: immunoSEQ multiplex PCR; the TCRdb copy retains only in-frame clones and omits some. The V and J calls and clone size come from that table; D and trimming were worked out from the DNA. The sample includes 30,000 to 45,000 clones, about 80% of them seen just once.

Sequencing was performed on peripheral blood. V and J are TRBV19 and TRBJ1-2, with 7 nucleotides matching TRBD1. The sequence was collected from a man in his sixties or seventies with acute or convalescent COVID-19. The CDR3 region has the DNA TGTGCCAGTTCGGGACAGCTTTTTACGGGGAACTATGGCTACACCTTC. Translated, it gives CASSGQLFTGNYGYTF.